This T cell receptor beta chain derives from a study of blood T cells in healthy people across ages (dated by TCRdb to the mid-2010s). Regarding the complete study: Template switching captured roughly one uniquely barcoded TCR beta cDNA molecule per two T cells in model experiments. The study analyzed two additional independent replicas of 1 million unique cDNA reads from the same blood draw for two donors, one aged 18 to 29 and one aged 80 or older. Age-related changes in TCR beta repertoire diversity were measured in the study by deep sequencing normalized with unique cDNA molecular identifiers. The donors were divided into four age groups: young (average about 16 years), middle-aged (around 37), aged (around 59) and long-lived (82). To avoid experimental bias, donors of different ages were spread randomly across the sequencing lanes. Beyond this particular receptor, the publication reports: The long-lived group showed more naive CD4+ T cells, fewer expanded clones and increased TCR diversity than the aged group, suggesting age selection. Because the CMV infection status of the donors was unknown, age-related changes in expanded clonotypes may potentially have been confounded. As age increased, observed TCR beta diversity per million T cells dropped in a roughly linear way, and a significant reduction was already evident by age 40. Estimates of total diversity based on one million sequenced T cells were considered lower bounds and underestimates. Observed TCR beta diversity correlated strongly with the percentage of naive T cells measured by flow cytometry. Because profiling used bulk unsorted PBMCs, naive and antigen-experienced compartments could not be compared conclusively.

The V and J ends are trimmed by 1 base and 3 bases, leaving 6 bases between them. The CDR3 sequence holds 13 residues, the cysteine and phenylalanine included. Left in the record is the CDR3 DNA by itself, 39 bases read in frame from the first base. The germline V gene sets CDR1 to SNHLY and CDR2 to FYNNEI. Donors were 35 to 40 systemically healthy Caucasian individuals from Russia aged roughly 6 to 90 years. Each donor gave about 9.2 milliliters of peripheral blood, drawn into EDTA-treated Vacutainer tubes. Ficoll-Paque density-gradient centrifugation was used to isolate PBMCs, with at least 6.5 million per sample. Total RNA was extracted from PBMCs with Trizol reagent, with at least 5.5 micrograms obtained per sample. Naive CD45RAhigh/CD27high T cell percentages were measured by flow cytometry on a PBMC aliquot from every donor. Libraries were constructed by 5' RACE. The instrument was an Illumina HiSeq 2500. A second PCR of about 6 to 11 cycles was run with a J-beta primer mix and a sample-barcoded 5' primer. A unique molecular identifier was introduced onto each TCR beta cDNA molecule by a template-switch 5' adaptor carrying 12 random nucleotides. At least 3 million CDR3-containing paired-end reads were obtained from each sample. All of the RNA was converted into first-strand cDNA using the Mint cDNA synthesis kit, with a TRBC-specific oligonucleotide serving as the primer. All cDNA was treated with uracil-DNA glycosylase and then went through a first 18-cycle PCR with the universal primers M1SS and BC2_uni_R. In the original analysis: For normalization, 1 million high-quality reads, each with a distinct molecular identifier, were randomly selected from each sample. Instead of being binned into consensus sequences, reads that shared molecular identifiers were thrown out. CDR3 identification, clonotype clustering and error correction used MiTCR with a Q25 quality threshold and the strictest error-elimination algorithm. A nonparametric unseen species model with Euler transformation was used to estimate a lower bound on total TCR beta diversity. The public reads were quality trimmed at Q25 with fastp and then assembled into clones with MiXCR by TCRdb, keeping productive beta chains. A single entry per CDR3 protein holds the most common genes and DNA from its merged rows. What appears here as the V and J calls and clone size reflects TCRdb's work, not the paper's. The sample profile shows about 600,000 distinct CDR3 sequences; 40% to 55% of them were found once. The ten largest clones add up to around 25% of the sample.

This clonotype was counted once. No cognate antigen has been identified for it. No qualities accompany the bases; no much larger clone lies one base away. One read alone lends weak support. Sequenced: blood. The sequence was obtained from a man at least 80 years old in good health. The chain joins TRBV2 to TRBJ1-2; no D gene is confidently identified. The CDR3 has the sequence CASSEGGDYGYTF. The DNA sequence is TGTGCCAGCAGTGAAGGAGGCGACTATGGCTACACCTTC.